This entry lists 20 T cell receptor beta chains sequenced from one sample in a study of cytomegalovirus exposure and HLA in healthy donors (dated by TCRdb to the late 2010s). Library generation was performed with the immunoSEQ multiplex PCR assay. For the multiplex PCR, a mixture combining 60 forward primers for TCR Vbeta segments and 13 reverse primers for TCR Jbeta segments was used. As stored in TCRdb, this immuneACCESS dataset retains in-frame rearrangements with V and J assigned. A fraction of the clones does not appear; measured against another copy, unresolved V genes explain less than half of the discrepancy, and the remainder lacks a known reason. The sample has roughly 120,000 clones on record, around 80% of them singletons. 7.5% to 10% of the sample rests with the top ten. Sequenced sample: PBMCs. All receptors derive from a female donor in good health and CMV-seropositive.

J is TRBJ2-1 and V is TRBV7-3; the match to TRBD2 covers 16 bases. Germline V gene lookup returns CDR1 SGHTA and CDR2 FQGTGA. The CDR3 extends over 20 amino acids. V shed 5 bases, J shed 8 bases, and the junction held 18 bases outside the gene matches. DNA of the CDR3: TGTGCCAGCAGCACACGCAGAGGGACTAGCGGGGGGGCCTGGGTTGATGAGCAGTTCTTC. Translating it yields CASSTRRGTSGGAWVDEQFF.

V usage is TRBV7-8 and J usage is TRBJ1-1; D is unresolved. V shed 5 bases and J shed 0 bases, with 10 bases lying between them. Germline CDR1 reads SGHVS; CDR2 reads FQNEAQ. The CDR3 totals 14 residues. CDR3 amino acids: CASSTRYLNTEAFF. The CDR3 DNA reads TGTGCCAGCAGCACTAGATATTTGAACACTGAAGCTTTCTTT.

This clone was seen a single time. This sequence joins TRBV29-1 and TRBJ2-2, with D possibly being TRBD2 (7 bases). The germline V and J ends were trimmed by 3 bases and 7 bases, with 18 bases remaining between them. The V gene's germline CDR1 is SQVTM and CDR2 ANQGSEA. The CDR3 has 15 residues. Here the CDR3 DNA reads TGCAGCGTTGACGGGGGGCAGGGAGAAGGCGGGGAGCTGTTTTTT. Protein sequence: CSVDGGQGEGGELFF.

The chain is built from TRBV18 and TRBJ1-2; no reliable D call. Deletions cut 3 bases from V and 2 bases from J, with 10 bases between. The CDR3 consists of 14 residues. Looked up from germline, CDR1 is KGHSH and CDR2 is LQKENI. The CDR3 nucleotides read TGTGCCAGCTCACCTGGCGACACAAACTATGGCTACACCTTC. Translating it yields CASSPGDTNYGYTF.

The chain combines TRBV5-4 with TRBJ2-5; the D is unclear. Germline CDR1 reads SGHNT; CDR2 reads YYREEE (reference sequence). The CDR3 is 14 amino acids. V was cut by 3 bases and J by 5 bases, with 14 bases left in between. The CDR3: CASSSMAFMETQYF. Here the CDR3 DNA reads TGTGCCAGCAGCTCGATGGCCTTCATGGAGACCCAGTACTTC.

This clone was recorded only once. The V gene is TRBV6-5, the J gene TRBJ2-1; 11 nucleotides agree with TRBD1. J lost 6 bases, V lost 5 bases, and 6 bases had no gene match. Per germline, CDR1 MNHEY and CDR2 SVGAGI. The CDR3 contains 15 residues. In nucleotides, the CDR3 is TGTGCCAGCAGTCCAGGACAGGGGGCGCGCAATGAGCAGTTCTTC. It translates to CASSPGQGARNEQFF.

This chain links TRBV18 with TRBJ2-1; D uncertain. Looked up from germline, CDR1 is KGHSH and CDR2 is LQKENI. The V end lost 4 bases, the J end lost 0 bases, and 7 bases lay between the germline ends. The CDR3 has 14 residues. CDR3 sequence (DNA): TGTGCCAGCTCACTACTGAGCTCCTACAATGAGCAGTTCTTC. Its translation: CASSLLSSYNEQFF.

This clone was recorded only once. The junction and the germline gene differ at one end; a read error may be behind it. This rearrangement joins TRBV7-2 to TRBJ2-3; 8 bases are shared with TRBD2. The CDR3 consists of 16 residues. CDR1 and CDR2 (germline): SGHTA, FQGNSA. This chain's CDR3 is CASSLAGGAVADTQYF. CDR3 in DNA: TGTGCCAGCAGCCTAGCCGGGGGGGCAGTCGCAGATACGCAGTATTTT.

The chain uses TRBV6-5 and TRBJ2-5, with 10 nucleotides matching TRBD1. Germline V gene sequence: CDR1 MNHEY, CDR2 SVGAGI. This CDR3 has 14 amino acids. With V trimmed by 5 bases and J by 5 bases, 5 bases remained unmatched. The CDR3 reads CASSPLGQGETQYF. CDR3 nucleotide sequence: TGTGCCAGCAGTCCCCTGGGACAGGGGGAGACCCAGTACTTC.

This clone was seen a few times. The chain recombines TRBV19 with TRBJ1-5; 7 nucleotides agree with TRBD1. V shed 2 bases and J 7 bases; nucleotides not matched to a gene: 8. CDR1 is LNHDA and CDR2 is SQIVND in the germline V gene (reference sequence). The CDR3 is 15 residues long. The CDR3 nucleotides are TGTGCCAGTAGTATAAGAGGGACAGCCCAACAGCCCCAGCATTTT. Its translation: CASSIRGTAQQPQHF.

This chain links TRBV19 with TRBJ2-2; a weak D match, TRBD2 (6 bases). Germline CDR1 and CDR2: LNHDA and SQIVND (reference sequence). Between the trimmed V and J ends, which lost 4 bases and 0 bases, there was a span of 18 bases. The CDR3 has 18 amino acids. CDR3 in DNA: TGTGCCAGTAGTACAAGACTAGGTCAAGACTCGAACACCGGGGAGCTGTTTTTT. This sequence encodes CASSTRLGQDSNTGELFF. Looking up the rest from reference TRBV19 and TRBJ2-2 gives the full variable domain: DGGITQSPKYLFRKEGQNVTLSCEQNLNHDAMYWYRQDPGQGLRLIYYSQIVNDFQKGDIAEGYSVSREKKESFPLTVTSAQKNPTAFYLCASSTRLGQDSNTGELFFGEGSRLTVL.

The CDR3 loop is CASSETRGRRELFF. In DNA form, the CDR3 reads TGTGCCAGCAGCGAGACCAGGGGTCGGAGGGAGCTGTTTTTT. The genes are TRBV7-9 and TRBJ2-2; possible D gene TRBD1, 6 bases. Trimming shortened V by 5 bases and J by 9 bases, and 16 bases separated the two germline ends. The CDR3 is made up of 14 amino acids. The germline V gene has CDR1 SEHNR and CDR2 FQNEAQ (reference sequence).

This chain uses TRBV19 with TRBJ1-1, with 7 bases matching TRBD1. Germline CDR1 reads LNHDA; CDR2 reads SQIVND (reference sequence). V lost 5 bases, J lost 3 bases, and 6 bases stayed unmatched. CDR3 length: 14 amino acids. The CDR3 protein is CASSRQGGDTEAFF. CDR3 in DNA: TGTGCCAGTAGTCGACAGGGTGGGGACACTGAAGCTTTCTTT.

The chain uses TRBV25-1 and TRBJ1-2; D call uncertain. The germline V and J ends were trimmed by 3 bases and 5 bases, with 13 bases remaining between them. CDR3 length equals 14 residues. Germline V lookup: CDR1 MGHDK, CDR2 SYGVNS. The CDR3 sequence is CASSDPGSKYGYTF. In nucleotides, the CDR3 is TGTGCCAGCAGTGACCCCGGGTCAAAATATGGCTACACCTTC.

This sequence joins TRBV5-1 and TRBJ1-2; D may be TRBD1 (6 bases). Trimming removed 1 base from V and 5 bases from J, with 21 bases in between. Per germline, CDR1 SGHRS and CDR2 YFSETQ. The CDR3 has 17 residues. The CDR3: CASSLSSETKGVYGYTF. The CDR3 DNA sequence: TGCGCCAGCAGCTTGTCCTCAGAGACAAAGGGGGTATATGGCTACACCTTC.

The chain recombines TRBV5-1 with TRBJ1-2, with D perhaps matching TRBD1 (5 bases). Trimming stripped 4 bases from V and 8 bases from J, with 9 bases between. Germline CDR1 and CDR2: SGHRS and YFSETQ. The CDR3 length is 11 residues. CDR3 sequence (DNA): TGCGCCAGCAGCGCAGGGTACGGCTACACCTTC. Translating gives CASSAGYGYTF.

The gene calls are TRBV6-1 and TRBJ2-5, with 10 positions matching TRBD2. The V gene end was trimmed by 4 bases and the J gene end by 4 bases; junction bases not matched to a gene: 3. CDR3 length: 14 amino acids. Germline CDR1 is MNHNS and CDR2 is SASEGT. CDR3 amino acids: CASSVGLATETQYF. CDR3 DNA: TGTGCCAGCAGTGTGGGACTAGCGACAGAGACCCAGTACTTC.

The chain is built from TRBV6-5 and TRBJ1-1; TRBD1 aligns across 8 bases. In germline, CDR1 is MNHEY, CDR2 SVGAGI. CDR3 length: 15 amino acids. Trimming at V came to 5 bases and at J to 1 base, leaving 6 bases not matched to a gene. CDR3 sequence reads: CASSGQGAQNTEAFF. The CDR3 nucleotides read TGTGCCAGCAGTGGGCAGGGGGCCCAGAACACTGAAGCTTTCTTT.

This chain links TRBV7-3 with TRBJ2-7; D is possibly TRBD1 (6 bases). This CDR3 has 13 residues. From germline, CDR1 is SGHTA and CDR2 FQGTGA. The V end lost 5 bases, the J end lost 6 bases, and 14 bases lay between the germline ends. The DNA for the CDR3 is TGTGCCAGCAGCCAGAACCTAGGGGGCGAGCAGTACTTC. Its translation is CASSQNLGGEQYF.

This chain joins TRBV7-2 and TRBJ2-7; TRBD1 aligns across 7 bases. The CDR3 runs to 15 residues. CDR1 SGHTA and CDR2 FQGNSA come from the germline V gene. The junction had 7 bases not matched to a gene; V was cut back by 5 bases and J by 0 bases. CDR3: CASSLYRDSSYEQYF. The CDR3 DNA is TGTGCCAGCAGCCTATACAGGGACAGCTCCTACGAGCAGTACTTC.